Following are 22 T cell receptor beta chains from one sample sequenced in a study of T cell changes during pregnancy in multiple sclerosis. Assay: immunoSEQ multiplex PCR; the TCRdb copy retains only in-frame clones and omits some. This table holds approximately 70,000 clones, 89% found once. Sequenced here: peripheral blood, sampled in the first trimester of pregnancy. These receptors originate from a female donor in good health, enrolled as a control in a pregnancy study.

The chain carries TRBV7-9 and TRBJ2-3; weak D call: TRBD1 (7 bases). The CDR3 loop spans 15 amino acids. Germline values: CDR1 SEHNR, CDR2 FQNEAQ (reference sequence). V shed 0 bases and J shed 5 bases, with 12 bases lying between them. Written as DNA, the CDR3 is TGTGCCAGCAGCTTAGCGGAGGGGGCGGGAGATACGCAGTATTTT. Translating gives CASSLAEGAGDTQYF. Filled out from reference TRBV7-9 and TRBJ2-3, the complete variable domain reads DTGVSQNPRHKITKRGQNVTFRCDPISEHNRLYWYRQTLGQGPEFLTYFQNEAQLEKSRLLSDRFSAERPKGSFSTLEIQRTEQGDSAMYLCASSLAEGAGDTQYFGPGTRLTVL.

The chain couples TRBV18 to TRBJ2-7, with D possibly being TRBD1 (6 bases). CDR1 is KGHSH, CDR2 LQKENI, per germline. Trimming cost V 4 bases and J 5 bases, with 15 bases left between them. There are 14 residues in the CDR3. The CDR3 region is CASSLRGQTHEQYF. The CDR3 region has the DNA TGTGCCAGCTCACTCAGAGGACAGACCCACGAGCAGTACTTC.

The chain links TRBV11-2 to TRBJ2-7; TRBD2 matches 14 bases. The CDR3 totals 18 residues. Unmatched junction bases numbered 13, after V lost 0 bases and J lost 9 bases. Germline values: CDR1 SGHAT, CDR2 FQNNGV. The CDR3 is CASSLDGGLAGVLGSQYF. The DNA for the CDR3 is TGTGCCAGCAGCTTAGATGGGGGACTAGCGGGAGTACTGGGATCGCAGTACTTC.

The chain couples TRBV28 to TRBJ1-5; D may be TRBD1 (6 bases). CDR3 length: 18 amino acids. CDR1 and CDR2 from the germline V gene are MDHEN and SYDVKM. Trimming shortened V by 6 bases and J by 0 bases, and 21 bases separated the two germline ends. The CDR3 loop is CASRVIQGDIYSNQPQHF. The CDR3 DNA sequence: TGTGCCAGCAGGGTAATACAGGGAGACATCTATAGCAATCAGCCCCAGCATTTT.

The chain has TRBV13 and TRBJ2-1; 9 bases agree with TRBD2. The trim removed 4 bases at V and 9 bases at J, leaving 10 bases unmatched. Germline V gives CDR1 PRHDT, CDR2 FYEKMQ (reference sequence). CDR3 length: 15 amino acids. The CDR3 sequence: CASSSGTSFGSEQFF. The CDR3 DNA reads as TGTGCCAGCAGCTCCGGGACTAGCTTCGGGAGTGAGCAGTTCTTC. The whole variable domain, filled in from reference TRBV13 and TRBJ2-1, reads AAGVIQSPRHLIKEKRETATLKCYPIPRHDTVYWYQQGPGQDPQFLISFYEKMQSDKGSIPDRFSAQQFSDYHSELNMSSLELGDSALYFCASSSGTSFGSEQFFGPGTRLTVL.

The chain couples TRBV28 to TRBJ1-3, with D hard to call. This CDR3 has 13 amino acids. Trimming removed 8 bases from V and 0 bases from J, with 8 bases in between. Germline assignment: CDR1 MDHEN and CDR2 SYDVKM. CDR3 nucleotides: TGTGCCAGCGGCCCCGACTCTGGAAACACCATATATTTT. Amino acid sequence: CASGPDSGNTIYF.

The chain links TRBV19 to TRBJ2-1, with D tentatively TRBD2 (5 bases). CDR3 length: 17 amino acids. V gave up 2 bases and J gave up 0 bases, with 14 bases separating them. Germline V gives CDR1 LNHDA, CDR2 SQIVND (reference sequence). DNA for the CDR3: TGTGCCAGTAGTATAAACGGACTTTGGAGCTCCTACAATGAGCAGTTCTTC. Protein: CASSINGLWSSYNEQFF.

In this sample, this clone turned up a few times. DNA for the CDR3: TGTGCCAGCAGCCGGCGGGACGGGCGGACTGAAGCTTTCTTT. Translated, it gives CASSRRDGRTEAFF. J is TRBJ1-1 and V is TRBV7-8, with D perhaps TRBD1 (5 bases). Looked up from germline, CDR1 is SGHVS and CDR2 is FQNEAQ. This CDR3 region has 14 residues. The V end was cut by 5 bases, the J end by 5 bases, with 15 bases between.

CDR3 protein: CASTNSGGAAKNIQYF. The DNA for the CDR3 is TGTGCCAGTACTAATTCAGGGGGCGCAGCCAAAAACATTCAGTACTTC. V and J are TRBV19 and TRBJ2-4, with 8 bases identical to TRBD1. Germline lookup yields CDR1 LNHDA and CDR2 SQIVND (reference sequence). The CDR3 is 16 residues long. Losses at the gene ends were 7 bases for V and 0 bases for J; bases not matched to a gene: 8.

J is TRBJ2-1 and V is TRBV30; 9 nucleotides line up with TRBD2. This CDR3 comprises 15 residues. The J segment lost 6 bases and the V segment lost 4 bases, leaving 10 bases of the junction unmatched. Looked up from germline, CDR1 is GTSNPN and CDR2 is SVGIG (reference sequence). CDR3: CAWNLAAGGSNEQFF. The CDR3 nucleotides read TGTGCCTGGAATCTGGCAGCGGGAGGAAGCAATGAGCAGTTCTTC.

This chain uses TRBV6-1 with TRBJ1-2, with no clear D. Germline V CDR1 and CDR2: MNHNS, SASEGT. The CDR3 loop spans 13 amino acids. The ends were cut back, 7 bases at V and 6 bases at J, with 15 bases in the middle. The CDR3: CASISRREDGYTF. The CDR3 DNA reads as TGTGCCAGCATCTCCCGGAGGGAAGATGGCTACACCTTC.

This chain links TRBV5-6 with TRBJ2-7; D is unresolved. CDR1 is SGHDT, CDR2 YYEEEE, per germline. Trimming shortened V by 2 bases and J by 3 bases, and 6 bases separated the two germline ends. This CDR3 spans 12 amino acids. The CDR3 loop is CASSFPGYEQYF. The CDR3 coding sequence is TGTGCCAGCAGCTTCCCCGGCTACGAGCAGTACTTC. Full variable domain (rest looked up from reference TRBV5-6 and TRBJ2-7): DAGVTQSPTHLIKTRGQQVTLRCSPKSGHDTVSWYQQALGQGPQFIFQYYEEEERQRGNFPDRFSGHQFPNYSSELNVNALLLGDSALYLCASSFPGYEQYFGPGTRLTVT.

The chain uses TRBV28 and TRBJ1-1; D gene uncertain. The CDR3 runs 14 residues. CDR1 is MDHEN, CDR2 SYDVKM, per germline. Trimming shortened V by 2 bases and J by 1 base, and 8 bases separated the two germline ends. The CDR3 DNA reads TGTGCCAGCAGTTTAGTGCAGAAGAACACTGAAGCTTTCTTT. It codes for CASSLVQKNTEAFF.

The chain couples TRBV5-6 to TRBJ2-7; no firm D call. Looked up from germline, CDR1 is SGHDT and CDR2 is YYEEEE. V lost 0 bases and J lost 6, with 4 bases in between. This CDR3 is 11 amino acids long. The CDR3 DNA is TGTGCCAGCAGCTTGGCCTTCGAGCAGTACTTC. This sequence encodes CASSLAFEQYF.

This clone has only one observation. The chain couples TRBV6-6 to TRBJ2-7; D is perhaps TRBD2 (7 bases). This CDR3 comprises 12 residues. CDR1 is MNHNY, CDR2 SVGAGI, per germline (reference sequence). V was pared by 11 bases and J by 2 bases, with 13 bases between. The CDR3 loop reads CAGGGGPYEQYF. Here the CDR3 DNA reads TGTGCCGGGGGGGGCGGTCCCTACGAGCAGTACTTC.

This clone was seen just once. The V call is TRBV11-2, the J call TRBJ2-7; TRBD1 is a possible D gene (5 bases). This CDR3 region has 13 residues. The V gene lost 7 bases and the J gene lost 3 bases, with 13 bases spanning the gap. Germline lookup yields CDR1 SGHAT and CDR2 FQNNGV. CDR3 sequence (DNA): TGTGCCAGCACCCTAACAGGTCACTACGAGCAGTACTTC. This codes for CASTLTGHYEQYF.

CDR3 amino acids: CASSEIAGGGQFF. The DNA for the CDR3 is TGTGCCAGCAGTGAAATAGCGGGGGGAGGGCAGTTCTTC. V gene TRBV6-1 combines with J gene TRBJ2-1, with 10 bases aligning to TRBD2. V trimming: 2 bases; J trimming: 12 bases; junction bases outside the gene matches: 4. Germline V gives CDR1 MNHNS, CDR2 SASEGT. This CDR3 is built from 13 residues.

The chain links TRBV6-5 to TRBJ2-1; TRBD2 agrees at 12 bases. From germline, CDR1 is MNHEY and CDR2 SVGAGI. CDR3 size: 14 residues. V shed 7 bases, J shed 7 bases, and the junction held 5 bases outside the gene matches. The CDR3 DNA reads as TGTGCCAGCAAAGGACTAGCGGGAATGAATGAGCAGTTCTTC. Translation gives CASKGLAGMNEQFF.

The J gene is TRBJ2-2, the V gene TRBV5-5; perhaps TRBD1 as D (5 bases). In germline, CDR1 is SGHKS, CDR2 YYEKEE (reference sequence). The V and J ends lost 2 bases and 1 base respectively, with 12 bases between them. This CDR3 spans 16 amino acids. The CDR3 spells CASSLSIQGNTGELFF. CDR3 DNA sequence: TGTGCCAGCAGCTTAAGTATTCAGGGGAACACCGGGGAGCTGTTTTTT.

The rearrangement joins TRBV28 to TRBJ2-3; 9 bases align to TRBD2. The J segment lost 11 bases and the V segment lost 2 bases, leaving 2 bases of the junction unmatched. Germline CDR1 and CDR2: MDHEN and SYDVKM. The CDR3 is 12 residues long. The CDR3 nucleotides are TGTGCCAGCAGTTTAAAAGCGGGGGGGCAGTATTTT. Its translation: CASSLKAGGQYF.

This clone was detected once. J is TRBJ2-1 and V is TRBV29-1; 8 bases fit TRBD2. This CDR3 has 16 residues. With 4 bases clipped from V and 0 bases from J, the junction kept 8 bases outside the gene matches. Germline-derived CDR1 and CDR2 are SQVTM and ANQGSEA. The CDR3 reads CSVASNLAGSYNEQFF. The CDR3 DNA reads as TGCAGCGTTGCGTCGAATCTAGCGGGCTCCTACAATGAGCAGTTCTTC.

This sequence joins TRBV7-9 and TRBJ2-6; no clear D. The CDR3 is 15 amino acids. The germline V gene encodes CDR1 SEHNR and CDR2 FQNEAQ (reference sequence). The V and J ends lost 0 bases and 0 bases respectively, with 3 bases between them. The CDR3 spells CASSLAASGANVLTF. The CDR3 DNA sequence: TGTGCCAGCAGCTTAGCGGCCTCTGGGGCCAACGTCCTGACTTTC.